The rows below give T cell receptor beta chains drawn from one sample of a study of blood T cell repertoires in COVID-19. Sequencing used immunoSEQ multiplex PCR; TCRdb keeps in-frame clones, though not all of them. The sample has a few hundred thousand clones; almost 90% are singletons. Specimen: PBMCs or T cells enriched from blood (not recorded which). The receptors were gathered from a woman aged 18-30 years with acute COVID-19. CDR3s include the opening cysteine and the closing phenylalanine or tryptophan. The D gene is left open where the match is weak. The size of a clone is reported for some rows only, either as once, few or many, or as a class for expanded clones.

V gene	clone size	D gene	J gene	CDR3 DNA	CDR3 protein
TRBV19	-	-	TRBJ2-3	TGTGCCAGTAGTATGTGGCAGGGGAATGGAGATACGCAGTATTTT	CASSMWQGNGDTQYF
TRBV2	-	-	TRBJ1-5	TGTGCCAGCAGTGAACTCAGGGATAGCAATCAGCCCCAGCATTTT	CASSELRDSNQPQHF
TRBV27	-	TRBD1	TRBJ2-7	TGTGCCAGCAGTCTCTATCAGGGGGCTCACGAGCAGTACTTC	CASSLYQGAHEQYF
TRBV28	-	-	TRBJ2-1	TGTGCCAGCAGTCCACTTACGAGAGGGAATGAGCAGTTCTTC	CASSPLTRGNEQFF
TRBV7-8	-	-	TRBJ2-7	TGTGCCAGCAGCCTGTCGCCAGCCTACGAGCAGTACTTC	CASSLSPAYEQYF
TRBV2	-	TRBD1	TRBJ1-5	TGTGCCAGCAGTGAAACCCCCCAGGGGGTGCAGCCCCAGCATTTT	CASSETPQGVQPQHF
TRBV5-1	-	-	TRBJ2-3	TGCGCCAGCAGCTCAACCCACGCACCCGGGAGATCCACAGATACGCAGTATTTT	CASSSTHAPGRSTDTQYF
TRBV27	once	TRBD2	TRBJ2-1	TGTGCCAGCAGTTCCGGGACTAGCGGGAGGGCCGGTCAGTTCTTC	CASSSGTSGRAGQFF
TRBV7-3	once	-	TRBJ2-1	TGTGCCAGCAGCTTTGCAGGGGCTGATGAGCAGTTCTTC	CASSFAGADEQFF
TRBV2	once	-	TRBJ1-1	TGTGCCAGCAGTGAAGCGCTTCTCGGGGTAGGAGCTTTCTTT	CASSEALLGVGAFF
TRBV11-3	-	-	TRBJ2-7	TGTGCCAGCAGCTTCTCGTCGGGATTTATGGGGGCGCACTCCTACGAGCAGTACTTC	CASSFSSGFMGAHSYEQYF
TRBV11-3	-	TRBD2	TRBJ2-7	TGTGCCAGCAGCTTGGGACTAGCCACTTACGAGCAGTACTTC	CASSLGLATYEQYF
TRBV6-5	-	-	TRBJ1-2	TGTGCCAGCAGGCGGAGGGGTTCCTATGGCTACACCTTC	CASRRRGSYGYTF
TRBV7-2	-	-	TRBJ1-3	TGTGCCAGCAGCCTGACGGACTCCCTCTCTGGAAACACCATATATTTT	CASSLTDSLSGNTIYF
TRBV3-1/TRBV3-2	-	-	TRBJ1-6	TGTGCCAGCAGCTACAATGGCGGTTCATGGAATTCACCCCTCCACTTT	CASSYNGGSWNSPLHF
TRBV27	-	TRBD2	TRBJ2-1	TGTGCCAGCAGTTTATATCCTAGCGGGAGGAATGAGCAGTTCTTC	CASSLYPSGRNEQFF
TRBV7-6	-	-	TRBJ2-5	TGTGCCAGCAGCTACCCCGGGGAAGAGACCCAGTACTTC	CASSYPGEETQYF
TRBV2	few	-	TRBJ1-3	TGTGCCAGCAGTGAAGGGGCAGGGATGAACACCATATATTTT	CASSEGAGMNTIYF
TRBV7-9	-	TRBD1	TRBJ1-1	TGTGCCAGCAGCTACGGACAGGGGTTCGGCACTGAAGCTTTCTTT	CASSYGQGFGTEAFF
TRBV6-5	-	-	TRBJ2-5	TGTGCCAGCAGCCAGGGATCAAGGTACCAAGAGACCCAGTACTTC	CASSQGSRYQETQYF
TRBV28	-	-	TRBJ1-1	TGTGCCAGCAGTCCCCAAGAGTTGAACACTGAAGCTTTCTTT	CASSPQELNTEAFF
TRBV5-8	-	-	TRBJ2-7	TGTGCCAGCAGCTTGATCGGGAGCTCCTACGAGCAGTACTTC	CASSLIGSSYEQYF
TRBV7-2	-	-	TRBJ2-3	TGTGCCAGCAGCCTAAACTACCTAAGCACAGATACGCAGTATTTT	CASSLNYLSTDTQYF
TRBV9	-	-	TRBJ2-1	TGTGCCAGCAGCGTAGTCGGGGGATGGGTGGATGAGCAGTTCTTC	CASSVVGGWVDEQFF
TRBV6-1	-	TRBD1	TRBJ1-1	TGTGCCAGCAGTGAAGCCGAAGACAGGGGATACCTTTCGGCTTTCTTT	CASSEAEDRGYLSAFF
TRBV19	-	-	TRBJ1-1	TGTGCCAGTAGTATAGCCGGGGGGACTGAAGCTTTCTTT	CASSIAGGTEAFF
TRBV30	-	TRBD2	TRBJ2-7	TGTGCCTGGAGTAAGCTAGCGGGATCCTCCTACGAGCAGTACTTC	CAWSKLAGSSYEQYF
TRBV9	-	-	TRBJ1-6	TGTGCCAGCAGCGTAAACTGGAATTCACCCCTCCACTTT	CASSVNWNSPLHF
TRBV7-3	-	-	TRBJ1-2	TGTGCCAGCAGCTTTTCAGATTATGGCTACACCTTC	CASSFSDYGYTF
TRBV3-1/TRBV3-2	-	TRBD1	TRBJ2-7	TGTGCCAGCAGCCAATCCGGGACAGGGAAACACGAGCAGTACTTC	CASSQSGTGKHEQYF
TRBV27	-	TRBD1	TRBJ2-2	TGTGCCAGCAGACGATCCGGGACAGGGGGGACCGGGGAGCTGTTTTTT	CASRRSGTGGTGELFF
TRBV28	-	-	TRBJ1-2	TGTGCCAGCAAGGGGAACTATGGCTACACCTTC	CASKGNYGYTF
TRBV7-6	-	-	TRBJ2-2	TGTGCCAGCAGCCCGCGGACTGGCTCGAACACCGGGGAGCTGTTTTTT	CASSPRTGSNTGELFF
TRBV5-1	-	-	TRBJ1-2	TGCGCCAGCAGCACCGGACCGGGGGAAGGCTACACCTTC	CASSTGPGEGYTF
TRBV19	-	-	TRBJ1-5	TGTGCCAGTATGAGCCAGGCCTTGGGTCAGCCCCAGCATTTT	CASMSQALGQPQHF
TRBV4-2	few	-	TRBJ1-5	TGTGCCAGCAGCCAAGATCTACAGGACAGACCCCAGCATTTT	CASSQDLQDRPQHF
TRBV7-2	-	-	TRBJ2-1	TGTGCCAGCAGCTTAGAGGGAGGAACCTACAATGAGCAGTTCTTC	CASSLEGGTYNEQFF
TRBV7-9	-	TRBD2	TRBJ2-1	TGTGCCAGCAGCGGGCTTGGGGAGGGCTATTGGGATGAGCAGTTCTTC	CASSGLGEGYWDEQFF
TRBV6-5	-	TRBD1	TRBJ1-1	TGTGCCACCACTACAGGGGGCGTTAGGAGCACTGAAGCTTTCTTT	CATTTGGVRSTEAFF
TRBV7-6	-	TRBD1	TRBJ1-1	TGTGCCAGCAGCGCTCGGGACAGGGGTGAAGCTTTCTTT	CASSARDRGEAFF
TRBV5-1	-	TRBD2	TRBJ2-4	TGCGCCAGCAGCCTCGGACTAGCGGGGCTAAACATTCAGTACTTC	CASSLGLAGLNIQYF
TRBV19	-	-	TRBJ1-3	TGTGCCAGTACCCCAGAAGACAGTCTCTCTGGAAACACCATATATTTT	CASTPEDSLSGNTIYF
TRBV18	once	TRBD1	TRBJ1-1	TGTGCCAGCTCGCTCGGGACAGGAACTTTGAACACTGAAGCTTTCTTT	CASSLGTGTLNTEAFF
TRBV11-2	-	TRBD2	TRBJ2-5	TGTGCCAGCAGCTTAATGAGCGGGAGGGTAGAAGAGACCCAGTACTTC	CASSLMSGRVEETQYF
TRBV28	-	-	TRBJ1-2	TGTGCCAGCCAGACGGGACTCGATAACTATGGCTACACCTTC	CASQTGLDNYGYTF
TRBV18	-	TRBD1	TRBJ2-7	TGTGCCAGCTCACCTGCCGGGACAGGGGATGGCGAGCAGTACTTC	CASSPAGTGDGEQYF
TRBV18	-	-	TRBJ1-2	TGTGCCAGCTCACCACCTGCGGACTATGGCTACACCTTC	CASSPPADYGYTF
TRBV5-1	-	TRBD2	TRBJ2-1	TGCGCCAGCAGCTGGGACTCCTTAGCGGGGCGGCCCTACAATGAGCAGTTCTTC	CASSWDSLAGRPYNEQFF
TRBV28	few	-	TRBJ1-2	TGTGCCAGCAGGCCGGGGATTAACTATGGCTACACCTTC	CASRPGINYGYTF
TRBV5-1	-	TRBD2	TRBJ2-3	TGCGCCAGCAGCTCGGTCGGACTAGCGGGAGATGTGACAGATACGCAGTATTTT	CASSSVGLAGDVTDTQYF
TRBV11-3	-	-	TRBJ2-3	TGTGCCAGCAGCCCACGGGAGAGCACAGATACGCAGTATTTT	CASSPRESTDTQYF
TRBV9	-	TRBD1	TRBJ1-2	TGTGCCAGCAGCACCGTAAACCCAAGGACAGGGGAGGCTGGCTACACCTTC	CASSTVNPRTGEAGYTF
TRBV28	-	-	TRBJ1-5	TGTGCCAGCAGTTTGGATCCTTCCTACTCTGGAGGTCAGCCCCAGCATTTT	CASSLDPSYSGGQPQHF
TRBV29-1	-	-	TRBJ1-1	TGCAGCGTTGTCAGGGGGAACACTGAAGCTTTCTTT	CSVVRGNTEAFF
TRBV5-8	-	-	TRBJ1-5	TGTGCCAGCAGCTCGGCGGGGAGGCAGCCCCAGCATTTT	CASSSAGRQPQHF
TRBV5-1	-	TRBD1	TRBJ2-1	TGCGCCAGCAGTAGGACAGGAGAAACCCCCAATGAGCAGTTCTTC	CASSRTGETPNEQFF